The rows below give T cell receptor beta chains drawn from one sample of a study of blood T cell repertoires in COVID-19. Assay used: immunoSEQ multiplex PCR; TCRdb lists only in-frame clones, some missing. Of 310,000 or so clones in the sample, more than 75% were seen once. Sequencing was done on a sample of PBMCs or T cells enriched from blood (not recorded which). All receptors come from a young woman who had recovered from COVID-19. CDR3s include the opening cysteine and the closing phenylalanine or tryptophan. A D gene is named only where the DNA matches it firmly. Some rows have no size entry. The others give once, few or many, or a class for an expanded clone.

>TRBV5-1|NA|TRBJ1-1|TRBD1
TGCGCCAGCAGCCCGACAGGGGGCAACACTGAAGCTTTCTTT
CASSPTGGNTEAFF
>TRBV19|NA|TRBJ2-1|NA
TGTGCCAGTAGTATATCGGCCCTTGGAGGTGAGCAGTTCTTC
CASSISALGGEQFF
>TRBV25-1|NA|TRBJ2-5|TRBD2
TGTGCCAGCAGAACTAGCGGGGAAGAGACCCAGTACTTC
CASRTSGEETQYF
>TRBV6-1|NA|TRBJ2-7|TRBD2
TGTGCCAGCAGTGAGACCCCGCGGGGGTACGAGCAGTACTTC
CASSETPRGYEQYF
>TRBV3-1/TRBV3-2|NA|TRBJ1-6|TRBD1
TGTGCCAGCAGCCAGGTTGGACAGGGAAATAATTCACCCCTCCACTTT
CASSQVGQGNNSPLHF
>TRBV12-3/TRBV12-4|NA|TRBJ1-2|NA
TGTGCCAGCAGTCCGGATCCTAGTGGCTACACCTTC
CASSPDPSGYTF
>TRBV19|once|TRBJ2-2|TRBD1
TGTGCCAGTAGTGCGCTGGGGACAGGGTCGGACACCGGGGAGCTGTTTTTT
CASSALGTGSDTGELFF
>TRBV30|NA|TRBJ1-1|NA
TGTGCCTGGAGCCACCGGGGATGGGACACTGAAGCTTTCTTT
CAWSHRGWDTEAFF
>TRBV19|NA|TRBJ2-7|TRBD1
TGTGCCAGTAGTAGGGGACAGTCCAGGTACTTC
CASSRGQSRYF
>TRBV18|NA|TRBJ2-7|TRBD1
TGTGCCAGCTCACCCGGGACAGGGGACTACGAGCAGTACTTC
CASSPGTGDYEQYF
>TRBV2|few|TRBJ1-5|NA
TGTGCCAGCAGGGCAACAGGGATGGATCAGCCCCAGCATTTT
CASRATGMDQPQHF
>TRBV28|NA|TRBJ2-2|TRBD1
TGTGCCAGCAGCCGACAGGGCGGGCGCGCCGGGGAGCTGTTTTTT
CASSRQGGRAGELFF
>TRBV9|NA|TRBJ2-4|NA
TGTGCCAGCAGCTCGCAAGGGGGCATTCAGTACTTC
CASSSQGGIQYF
>TRBV27|NA|TRBJ2-7|NA
TGTGCCAGCAGTCCAAAGCACCGACAGAGGATTTACGAGCAGTACTTC
CASSPKHRQRIYEQYF
>TRBV5-1|NA|TRBJ1-1|NA
TGCGCCAGCAGCTTATCTCCGAACACTGAAGCTTTCTTT
CASSLSPNTEAFF
>TRBV6-5|NA|TRBJ2-5|NA
TGTGCCAGCAGTTTGGTGTCCCGGGGGATAGAGACCCAGTACTTC
CASSLVSRGIETQYF
>TRBV3-1/TRBV3-2|NA|TRBJ1-1|TRBD1
TGTGCCAGCAGCCCCTCGGGGACAGGGGGGACTGAAGCTTTCTTT
CASSPSGTGGTEAFF
>TRBV7-9|NA|TRBJ2-7|NA
TGTGCCAGCAGCTTTGTACAGGGTATGGGTCTCGAGCAGTACTTC
CASSFVQGMGLEQYF
>TRBV19|NA|TRBJ2-5|NA
TGTGCCAGTAGTCCTACAGGGCTCCAAGAGACCCAGTACTTC
CASSPTGLQETQYF
>TRBV5-4|NA|TRBJ2-5|TRBD1
TGTGCCAGCAGCTTCGGACAGGGAGGGACCCAGTACTTC
CASSFGQGGTQYF
>TRBV7-9|NA|TRBJ2-2|TRBD2
TGTGCCAGCAGCCTAGGGGCAGCGGGAGTGAACACCGGGGAGCTGTTTTTT
CASSLGAAGVNTGELFF
>TRBV14|NA|TRBJ1-1|NA
TGTGCCAGCAGCCAAGATCACGGCGGGGGTGAAGCTTTCTTT
CASSQDHGGGEAFF
>TRBV12-3/TRBV12-4|NA|TRBJ2-2|NA
TGTGCCAGCAGCCCAGGGTTCACCGGGGAGCTGTTTTTT
CASSPGFTGELFF
>TRBV28|once|TRBJ1-5|TRBD1
TGTGCCAGCAGCCTGGGACAGTATAGCAATCAGCCCCAGCATTTT
CASSLGQYSNQPQHF
>TRBV5-1|few|TRBJ1-4|NA
TGCGCCAGCAGCTTAGGGACACGGGACGCAGAAAAACTGTTTTTT
CASSLGTRDAEKLFF
>TRBV7-9|few|TRBJ1-2|NA
TGTGCCAGCAGCTTAGGACAGTTCTATGGCTACACCTTC
CASSLGQFYGYTF
>TRBV27|NA|TRBJ1-5|TRBD1
TGTGCCAGCAGTCCATCACAGGGGGCCATGCAGCCCCAGCATTTT
CASSPSQGAMQPQHF
>TRBV7-9|NA|TRBJ2-7|TRBD1
TGTGCCAGCAGCATACAGGGGGGATCCTACGAGCAGTACTTC
CASSIQGGSYEQYF